This T cell receptor (beta chain) was found in a study of cytomegalovirus exposure and HLA in healthy donors. Study-wide results and limits: Later work found most CMV-associated TCR beta chains apparently HLA-restricted. Most TCR sequences were uncommon, yet certain public TCRs appeared in many donors.

A multiplex PCR was run with 60 Vbeta primers and 13 Jbeta primers. Authors' processing steps: Unique TCR beta chains totaled roughly 80 million in a later count, with roughly 12 million of them shared. Using immunoSEQ multiplex PCR, the repertoire was profiled, and TCRdb retains in-frame clones only, with some absent. The V and J calls and clone size come from that table; D and trimming were worked out from the DNA. The profile covers under 150,000 clones, with around three quarters appearing a single time and approximately 2.9% taken by the ten largest. With regard to this clone: Its specificity is not known.

Per the germline V gene, CDR1 is SNHLY and CDR2 is FYNNEI. This CDR3 region has 15 residues. Trimming at V came to 6 bases and at J to 6 bases, leaving 7 bases not matched to a gene. The material sequenced was PBMCs. The genes are TRBV2 and TRBJ1-6, with 8 bases fitting TRBD1. The clonotype originates from a man aged 35 to 55 in good health and CMV-seropositive. Written as DNA, the CDR3 is TGTGCCAGCAGCCGGACAGGGACGGGTAATTCACCCCTCCACTTT. Encoded protein: CASSRTGTGNSPLHF.